These 32 T cell receptor beta chains share one sample of origin, sequenced in a study of cytomegalovirus exposure and HLA in healthy donors (dated by TCRdb to 2017 to 2019). Libraries came from the immunoSEQ multiplex PCR assay. A mixture of 60 forward primers for TCR Vbeta segments and 13 reverse primers for TCR Jbeta segments was used in the multiplex PCR. TCRdb took over this immuneACCESS table, retaining in-frame rearrangements with V and J assigned. Such tables are incomplete; in checked studies, under half of the missing clones stem from an unresolved V gene, and the remainder is unexplained. In all, the sample holds about 140,000 clones, and around 84% of those were seen once. The ten largest clonotypes hold about 2.5% of the sample. The specimen was PBMCs. The receptor source for this set is a man over 45 in good health and CMV-seronegative.

There are a few counts of this clone. This chain uses TRBV6-1 with TRBJ2-7; 7 positions agree with TRBD2. With 9 bases clipped from V and 1 base from J, the junction kept 9 bases outside the gene matches. Germline values: CDR1 MNHNS, CDR2 SASEGT. The CDR3 has 14 amino acids. The CDR3 reads CASVHGTNSYEQYF. The CDR3 bases are TGTGCCAGTGTCCACGGGACTAATTCCTACGAGCAGTACTTC.

This rearrangement joins TRBV2 to TRBJ2-3; 12 bases are a match to TRBD2. Trimming cost V 2 bases and J 9 bases; bases outside gene matches: 6. The CDR3 runs to 15 residues. Germline values: CDR1 SNHLY, CDR2 FYNNEI. The CDR3: CASSELTSGRVTQYF. CDR3 nucleotide sequence: TGTGCCAGCAGTGAACTGACTAGCGGGAGAGTGACGCAGTATTTT.

V is TRBV5-5 and J is TRBJ1-1; D gene ambiguous. CDR3 length: 15 residues. From germline, CDR1 is SGHKS and CDR2 YYEKEE (reference sequence). Trimming shortened V by 5 bases and J by 6 bases, and 20 bases separated the two germline ends. The CDR3 region is CASRSGGMRASEAFF. CDR3 nucleotides: TGTGCCAGCAGGTCGGGTGGGATGAGGGCGTCTGAAGCTTTCTTT.

This clone occurred a few times. The V and J genes are TRBV19 and TRBJ2-7; 8 bases line up with TRBD1. Trimming took 5 bases from V and 3 from J; bases not matched to a gene: 12. CDR1 is LNHDA, CDR2 SQIVND, per germline (reference sequence). The CDR3 totals 16 residues. CDR3 DNA sequence: TGTGCCAGTAGTCTCGACTTCGGGACAGGCCGCTACGAGCAGTACTTC. Translation gives CASSLDFGTGRYEQYF. The full variable domain, in which reference TRBV19 and TRBJ2-7 provide the parts outside the CDR3, is DGGITQSPKYLFRKEGQNVTLSCEQNLNHDAMYWYRQDPGQGLRLIYYSQIVNDFQKGDIAEGYSVSREKKESFPLTVTSAQKNPTAFYLCASSLDFGTGRYEQYFGPGTRLTVT.

This clone came up a few times. The genes are TRBV7-2 and TRBJ2-1, with 7 bases aligning to TRBD2. Germline lookup yields CDR1 SGHTA and CDR2 FQGNSA. The length of the CDR3 is 16 residues. J lost 4 bases, V lost 3 bases, and 9 bases had no gene match. The CDR3 nucleotides are TGTGCCAGCAGCTTTTTCGGTCTAGCGGATTACAATGAGCAGTTCTTC. Its protein product is CASSFFGLADYNEQFF.

V gene TRBV12-5 combines with J gene TRBJ2-7; 7 bases are shared with TRBD2. Trimming took 0 bases from V and 2 from J; bases not matched to a gene: 4. The CDR3 spans 15 residues. Germline V gives CDR1 LGHNT, CDR2 FRNRAP. The CDR3 protein is CASGLVPSGTYEQYF. As DNA, the CDR3 is TGTGCTAGTGGTTTGGTCCCTAGCGGTACCTACGAGCAGTACTTC.

There are a few counts of this clone. The chain couples TRBV30 to TRBJ1-6; 7 bases fit TRBD1. The ends lost 1 base at V and 10 bases at J; junction bases unmatched: 4. Germline CDR1 and CDR2: GTSNPN and SVGIG (reference sequence). There are 13 residues in the CDR3. The CDR3 region is CAWSDRGGSPLHF. In DNA form, the CDR3 reads TGTGCCTGGAGTGACAGGGGCGGCTCACCCCTCCACTTT.

The chain employs TRBV2 and TRBJ2-4; D ambiguous. CDR3 length equals 16 residues. The V end lost 1 base, the J end lost 2 bases, and 12 bases lay between the germline ends. From germline, CDR1 is SNHLY and CDR2 FYNNEI. This CDR3 is CASSEETLRTKNIQYF. In nucleotides, the CDR3 is TGTGCCAGCAGTGAAGAAACCTTGAGGACCAAAAACATTCAGTACTTC. The variable domain in full, with the rest retrieved from reference TRBV2 and TRBJ2-4, is EPEVTQTPSHQVTQMGQEVILRCVPISNHLYFYWYRQILGQKVEFLVSFYNNEISEKSEIFDDQFSVERPDGSNFTLKIRSTKLEDSAMYFCASSEETLRTKNIQYFGAGTRLSVL.

This clone turned up a few times. The chain recombines TRBV7-2 with TRBJ2-2, with a possible D match to TRBD2 (6 bases). Trimming took off 4 bases at V and 3 bases at J, with 9 bases between the two ends. CDR1 is SGHTA and CDR2 is FQGNSA in the germline V gene. The CDR3 is 14 residues long. The CDR3 nucleotides are TGTGCCAGCAGCTGGTCGGGGGACACCGGGGAGCTGTTTTTT. Protein sequence: CASSWSGDTGELFF.

The V call is TRBV7-9, the J call TRBJ2-5, with D tentatively TRBD2 (6 bases). TRBJ2-7 matches the DNA end more closely, so the J call is doubtful. The CDR3 runs to 16 residues. CDR1 is SEHNR, CDR2 FQNEAQ, per germline (reference sequence). In nucleotides, the CDR3 is TGTGCCAGCAGCCTGTCCCGCGGGGTAATATCCTACGAGCAGTACTTC. This gives the protein CASSLSRGVISYEQYF.

This chain links TRBV15 with TRBJ1-2, with no clear D. This CDR3 has 13 amino acids. Deletions cut 8 bases from V and 7 bases from J, with 17 bases between. Germline V CDR1 and CDR2: LNHNV, YYDKDF (reference sequence). The CDR3 nucleotides read TGTGCCACCGGCCGGGAGTTTGGAAGTGGCTACACCTTC. Translation: CATGREFGSGYTF.

The genes are TRBV18 and TRBJ1-4, with 10 bases matching TRBD1. This CDR3 contains 17 residues. The trim removed 4 bases at V and 2 bases at J, leaving 7 bases unmatched. Germline V gene sequence: CDR1 KGHSH, CDR2 LQKENI. The CDR3 reads CASSLGTGVATNEKLFF. The CDR3 DNA sequence: TGTGCCAGCTCACTCGGGACAGGGGTTGCGACTAATGAAAAACTGTTTTTT.

The V gene is TRBV6-6, the J gene TRBJ1-2, with D possibly TRBD1 on 5 matching bases. Germline values: CDR1 MNHNY, CDR2 SVGAGI (reference sequence). This CDR3 comprises 15 residues. V lost 7 bases and J 2 bases, leaving 17 bases between the germline ends. CDR3 sequence: CASKVDGTGNYGYTF. The CDR3 coding sequence is TGTGCCAGCAAGGTTGACGGGACTGGGAACTATGGCTACACCTTC.

The rearrangement joins TRBV7-9 to TRBJ2-1; maybe TRBD1 (6 bases). The V gene lost 2 bases and the J gene lost 7 bases, with 9 bases spanning the gap. Germline V CDR1 and CDR2: SEHNR, FQNEAQ (reference sequence). There are 13 residues in the CDR3. The CDR3 DNA follows: TGTGCCAGCAGCTTAAGCCAGGGGAATGAGCAGTTCTTC. It encodes CASSLSQGNEQFF.

The chain uses TRBV28 and TRBJ1-2, with D unclear. This CDR3 has 14 amino acids. Germline V lookup: CDR1 MDHEN, CDR2 SYDVKM. Between the trimmed V and J ends, which lost 3 bases and 1 base, there was a span of 9 bases. The CDR3 DNA reads TGTGCCAGCAGTTTTTCTCAGGTTAACTATGGCTACACCTTC. Its translation: CASSFSQVNYGYTF.

The J gene is TRBJ1-1, the V gene TRBV9; D ambiguous. Germline CDR1 reads SGDLS; CDR2 reads YYNGEE. V was pared by 0 bases and J by 1 base, with 10 bases between. The CDR3 sequence is 15 residues long. CDR3 DNA sequence: TGTGCCAGCAGCGTAGTGGGCCAGGCGAACACTGAAGCTTTCTTT. Protein product: CASSVVGQANTEAFF.

The V gene is TRBV10-2, the J gene TRBJ1-1, with D unresolved. The ends were cut back, 2 bases at V and 0 bases at J, with 4 bases in the middle. The germline gives CDR1 WSHSY, CDR2 SAAADI. CDR3 length equals 13 residues. The CDR3 sequence: CASSETVNTEAFF. The CDR3 nucleotides read TGCGCCAGCAGTGAGACAGTGAACACTGAAGCTTTCTTT.

The chain combines TRBV5-6 with TRBJ2-3; a weak D match, TRBD1 (5 bases). The CDR3 is made up of 16 amino acids. V lost 5 bases and J 1 base, leaving 17 bases between the germline ends. Germline CDR1 reads SGHDT; CDR2 reads YYEEEE. This CDR3 is CASRKQVDLGTDTQYF. The DNA of the CDR3 is TGTGCCAGCAGAAAACAGGTCGACCTAGGCACAGATACGCAGTATTTT.

This clone was seen only a few times. J is TRBJ2-4 and V is TRBV6-6; D unresolved. The CDR3 is made up of 16 amino acids. V lost 2 bases to trimming and J lost 3 bases, with 14 bases between them. CDR1 and CDR2 (germline): MNHNY, SVGAGI (reference sequence). The CDR3 sequence: CASSYSQISGKNIQYF. DNA of the CDR3: TGTGCCAGCAGTTACAGTCAGATTTCGGGCAAAAACATTCAGTACTTC.

As for this clone: The sample contains more than one DNA sequence encoding this CDR3. This chain links TRBV15 with TRBJ1-1; D uncertain. The germline CDR1 and CDR2 sequences are LNHNV and YYDKDF (reference sequence). Trimming took 3 bases from V and 0 from J, leaving 8 bases between them. The CDR3 runs 14 residues. The chain's CDR3 is CATSRGGMNTEAFF. Written as DNA, the CDR3 is TGTGCCACCAGCAGGGGAGGAATGAACACTGAAGCTTTCTTT.

This clone was detected once. The genes are TRBV4-2 and TRBJ2-3; D is perhaps TRBD2 (5 bases). Trimming removed 4 bases from V and 5 bases from J, with 10 bases in between. The CDR3 spans 13 residues. The V gene's germline CDR1 is LGHNA and CDR2 YNFKEQ. CDR3 residues: CASSPGSGDTQYF. Written as DNA, the CDR3 is TGTGCCAGCAGCCCGGGATCTGGAGATACGCAGTATTTT.

This chain links TRBV6-5 with TRBJ2-1; TRBD2 matches at 12 bases. Germline values: CDR1 MNHEY, CDR2 SVGAGI. The CDR3 spans 15 residues. V shed 6 bases and J 5 bases; nucleotides not matched to a gene: 5. The CDR3 loop is CASRGRTSGNNEQFF. CDR3 nucleotides: TGTGCCAGCAGGGGGAGGACTAGCGGGAACAATGAGCAGTTCTTC.

This chain links TRBV5-1 with TRBJ2-3, with D maybe TRBD1 (6 bases). Per the germline V gene, CDR1 is SGHRS and CDR2 is YFSETQ. The CDR3 spans 17 residues. The V gene lost 0 bases and the J gene lost 0 bases, with 14 bases spanning the gap. The CDR3 sequence is CASSLGPTGLSTDTQYF. The CDR3 DNA sequence: TGCGCCAGCAGCTTGGGCCCTACAGGGTTAAGCACAGATACGCAGTATTTT.

This sequence joins TRBV7-2 and TRBJ1-1; D may be TRBD1 (5 bases). The length of the CDR3 is 14 residues. The V gene lost 4 bases and the J gene lost 10 bases, with 19 bases spanning the gap. Germline V lookup: CDR1 SGHTA, CDR2 FQGNSA. The CDR3 DNA follows: TGTGCCAGCAGCTCGGAACCCGGGGGTTTGTTAGCTTTCTTT. Translated, it gives CASSSEPGGLLAFF.

This chain links TRBV2 with TRBJ1-4, with D unresolved. CDR1 and CDR2 (germline): SNHLY, FYNNEI. Trimming took off 3 bases at V and 3 bases at J, with 11 bases between the two ends. The CDR3 is 15 amino acids. The CDR3 DNA reads TGTGCCAGCAGTGACATAGGAGGGTCTAATGAAAAACTGTTTTTT. Translation: CASSDIGGSNEKLFF.

This rearrangement joins TRBV5-6 to TRBJ2-2; possible D gene TRBD2, 6 bases. CDR3 length equals 15 residues. Trimming pared 2 bases from V and 2 bases from J, leaving 10 bases between. Germline V gives CDR1 SGHDT, CDR2 YYEEEE. The CDR3 nucleotides are TGTGCCAGCAGCTTAGGAGGGGCAAACACCGGGGAGCTGTTTTTT. Translated: CASSLGGANTGELFF.

The chain joins TRBV18 to TRBJ2-1; 7 nucleotides match TRBD1. Looked up from germline, CDR1 is KGHSH and CDR2 is LQKENI. Trimming cost V 1 base and J 6 bases; bases outside gene matches: 9. The CDR3 runs 16 residues. Here the CDR3 DNA reads TGTGCCAGCTCACCACTTTTTAGTCCAGGGGGCAATGAGCAGTTCTTC. Translating it yields CASSPLFSPGGNEQFF.

This CDR3 reads CASSESWAGGFLLDQPQHF. As DNA, the CDR3 is TGCGCCAGCAGTGAGTCCTGGGCAGGGGGCTTTTTATTAGATCAGCCCCAGCATTTT. V usage is TRBV10-2 and J usage is TRBJ1-5; TRBD1 aligns across 8 bases. CDR3 size: 19 residues. After removal of 0 bases from V and 5 bases from J, the junction contained 15 bases not matched to a gene. Germline CDR1 is WSHSY and CDR2 is SAAADI.

The chain recombines TRBV5-4 with TRBJ2-7; D may be TRBD2 (6 bases). Germline V gene lookup returns CDR1 SGHNT and CDR2 YYREEE (reference sequence). CDR3 size: 13 residues. Trimming removed 0 bases at V and 4 bases at J, with 8 bases between. Here the CDR3 reads CASSLERGYEQYF. DNA of the CDR3: TGTGCCAGCAGCTTGGAACGGGGGTACGAGCAGTACTTC.

This sequence joins TRBV28 and TRBJ1-1, with 9 bases matching TRBD1. CDR1 is MDHEN, CDR2 SYDVKM, per germline. The V gene end was trimmed by 6 bases and the J gene end by 4 bases; junction bases not matched to a gene: 9. The CDR3 runs to 15 residues. CDR3 residues: CASRVSGQGSTEAFF. CDR3 in DNA: TGTGCCAGCAGAGTAAGCGGACAGGGGAGCACTGAAGCTTTCTTT.

The chain is built from TRBV7-9 and TRBJ1-5, with a possible D match to TRBD1 (5 bases). V was shortened by 5 bases and J by 7 bases, with 15 bases between the two germline ends. Per germline, CDR1 SEHNR and CDR2 FQNEAQ (reference sequence). The CDR3 consists of 14 residues. The CDR3 spells CASSHGGPSQPQHF. CDR3 nucleotides: TGTGCCAGCAGCCACGGGGGTCCCAGCCAGCCCCAGCATTTT.

This clone was seen just once. CDR3: CASSPHSGSDEQFF. DNA of the CDR3: TGTGCCAGCAGCCCTCATTCTGGGAGCGATGAGCAGTTCTTC. The rearrangement uses TRBV7-9 and TRBJ2-1, with D perhaps TRBD2 (5 bases). CDR3 size: 14 residues. V dropped 5 bases and J dropped 8 bases, with 16 bases sitting between them. CDR1 SEHNR and CDR2 FQNEAQ come from the germline V gene (reference sequence). Drawing the rest from reference TRBV7-9 and TRBJ2-1, the complete variable domain is DTGVSQNPRHKITKRGQNVTFRCDPISEHNRLYWYRQTLGQGPEFLTYFQNEAQLEKSRLLSDRFSAERPKGSFSTLEIQRTEQGDSAMYLCASSPHSGSDEQFFGPGTRLTVL.